This T cell receptor beta chain is from a study of blood T cell repertoires in COVID-19 (dated by TCRdb to the early 2020s). Looking at the study overall: Samples covering the acute and convalescent phases of COVID-19 were provided by collaborators in the United States, Italy and Spain. The material from the prospective study consisted of cDNA or gDNA derived from T cells, B-cell-depleted T cells, or PBMCs. Deeply sampled blood TCRbeta repertoires from subjects exposed to, actively infected with, or recovered from COVID-19 were included in the dataset. The repertoires were released in a freely available public database intended as a resource for research on the immune response to SARS-CoV-2. Samples were obtained from the ongoing ImmuneRACE study (first 160 participants) and from over 1,000 subjects provided by 6 global collaborators. The sample metadata nearly always contained a de-identified subject ID, COVID-19 status, age in years and sex. Where available, HLA class I and class II types were taken from metadata supplied by the sample provider and were not determined by assay-based typing. What the authors observed across the whole study: The amount of clinical and demographic metadata varied by source and participant and was provided uncurated.

This clone was seen more than once but under ten times. The antigen it binds to is not known. No per-base quality is available; no much larger clone lies one base away. From the cysteine through the phenylalanine, the CDR3 covers 18 amino acids. Just CDR3 DNA is preserved here, 54 bases in frame from base 1. V is shortened by 3 bases, J by 1 base, and the region joining them spans 19 bases. The germline V gene yields LGHNA for CDR1 and YNFKEQ for CDR2. The immunoSEQ Assay, a bias-controlled multiplex PCR, was used to amplify TCRbeta CDR3 regions from genomic DNA. Regarding the original processing steps: The number of nucleated cells in each sample was estimated by amplification of reference gene primers within the assay. To quantify the absolute abundance of each unique TCRbeta CDR3 rearrangement, sequence reads were collapsed and filtered. For each sample, productive Simpson clonality was calculated as the square root of Simpson's diversity index across productive rearrangements. In its TCRdb copy, this immuneACCESS table keeps in-frame sequences only and misses some clones. Where compared with another copy, unresolved V genes explain less than half of these, and the others have no known cause. V, J and clone size reflect that table, while D and trimming were determined from the DNA. This sample lists fewer than 300,000 clones; approximately 86% were detected once. The ten largest clonotypes hold about 3.4% of the sample.

Whole blood was collected in K2EDTA tubes by collaborating institutions according to the institutions' own protocols. For TCRbeta analysis, collaborator samples were shipped as frozen whole blood, as isolated PBMCs, or as DNA extracted from either sample type. Material for sequencing was peripheral blood. The chain is made from TRBV4-2 and TRBJ2-1; a tentative D call is TRBD2 (6 bases match). The TCR was taken from a woman between 18 and 29 years old with acute or convalescent COVID-19. The CDR3: CASSQRSGLTPSYNEQFF. The nucleotide sequence is TGTGCCAGCAGCCAGCGTAGCGGCCTTACCCCTTCCTACAATGAGCAGTTCTTC.